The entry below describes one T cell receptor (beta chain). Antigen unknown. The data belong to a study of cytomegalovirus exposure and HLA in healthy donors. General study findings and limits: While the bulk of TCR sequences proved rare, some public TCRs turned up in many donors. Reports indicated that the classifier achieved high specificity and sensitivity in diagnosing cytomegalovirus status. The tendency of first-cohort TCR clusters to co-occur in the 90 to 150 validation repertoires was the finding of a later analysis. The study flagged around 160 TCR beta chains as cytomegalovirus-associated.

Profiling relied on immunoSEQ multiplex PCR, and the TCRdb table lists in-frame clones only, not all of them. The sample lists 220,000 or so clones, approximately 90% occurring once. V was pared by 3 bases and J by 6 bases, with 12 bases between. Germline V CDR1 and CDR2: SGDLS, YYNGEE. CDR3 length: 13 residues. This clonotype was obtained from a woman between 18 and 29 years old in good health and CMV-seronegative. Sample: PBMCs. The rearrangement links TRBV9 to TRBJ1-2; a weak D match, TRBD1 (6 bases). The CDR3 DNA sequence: TGTGCCAGCAGCGCCCAGGGGATTGATGGCTACACCTTC. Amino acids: CASSAQGIDGYTF.